This T cell receptor (beta chain) was captured in a study of cytomegalovirus exposure and HLA in healthy donors. Study results and caveats: Most subjects had HLA-A and HLA-B alleles reportedly predicted accurately by TCR beta sequences. Specific recognition of CMV antigens was confirmed in vitro for a few chains (all CMV-associated). According to a later analysis, most TCR beta chains associated with CMV appeared HLA-restricted. Some TCR beta chains (more than 150 of them) were listed as cytomegalovirus-associated.

Concerning this clone itself: The antigen is undetermined.

This PCR relied on a set of 60 Vbeta primers and 13 Jbeta primers. Measured with immunoSEQ multiplex PCR; TCRdb has only the in-frame clones, and not every one. The table shows about 150,000 clones, with 60% to 85% occurring only once. Germline loops: CDR1 MNHEY, CDR2 SVGAGI. The CDR3 is made up of 13 amino acids. Trimming pared 5 bases from V and 5 bases from J, leaving 12 bases between. The TCR originated in a man between 40 and 49 years old in good health and CMV-seropositive. The chain couples TRBV6-5 to TRBJ1-1, with a tentative D call TRBD1 (5 bases). Input material: PBMCs. The CDR3: CASSPQGGTEAFF. The CDR3 DNA follows: TGTGCCAGCAGTCCCCAGGGAGGAACTGAAGCTTTCTTT.